This is a list of T cell receptor beta chains from one sample in a study of shared clonotypes between healthy human individuals. The data were produced by immunoSEQ multiplex PCR, yet TCRdb's version contains in-frame clones alone and is incomplete. This repertoire shows millions of clones, more than 80% found once; its top ten account for around 0.14%. Sequencing was done on a sample of naive CD4+ T cells sorted from blood. These receptors came from a man aged 18-30 years in good health. Both conserved end residues are part of each CDR3. A D gene is named only where the DNA matches it firmly. Rows may omit the clone size; those that give it use once, few, many or a size class.

j_call | d_call | clone_size | v_call | cdr3_aa | cdr3_nt
TRBJ2-1 | NA | once | TRBV10-3 | CAISPDRNNEQFF | TGTGCCATCAGCCCGGACAGAAACAATGAGCAGTTCTTC
TRBJ1-2 | TRBD1 | NA | TRBV28 | CASSFLGGDRGHDGYTF | TGTGCCAGCAGTTTCCTCGGCGGGGACAGGGGGCACGATGGCTACACCTTC
TRBJ1-6 | NA | NA | TRBV18 | CASSPRTDNSPLHF | TGTGCCAGCTCACCCCGGACCGATAATTCACCCCTCCACTTT
TRBJ1-2 | TRBD1 | NA | TRBV6-1 | CASTSTGRGYTF | TGTGCCAGCACCTCGACAGGGAGAGGCTACACCTTC
TRBJ1-6 | TRBD1 | NA | TRBV6-5 | CAAAQGDNSPLHF | TGTGCCGCAGCCCAGGGGGATAATTCACCCCTCCACTTT
TRBJ2-6 | NA | NA | TRBV4-3 | CASSQDPGTGSGANVLTF | TGCGCCAGCAGCCAAGATCCCGGGACGGGCTCTGGGGCCAACGTCCTGACTTTC
TRBJ1-2 | NA | NA | TRBV6-5 | CASSYRVNYGYTF | TGTGCCAGCAGTTACAGGGTCAACTATGGCTACACCTTC
TRBJ1-3 | TRBD1 | NA | TRBV6-1 | CASRRDSLSRNTIYF | TGTGCCAGCAGGAGGGACAGCCTTTCCCGAAACACCATATATTTT
TRBJ2-1 | TRBD1 | NA | TRBV5-1 | CASSSGDRGWNNEQFF | TGCGCCAGCAGCTCGGGGGACAGGGGCTGGAACAATGAGCAGTTCTTC
TRBJ1-5 | NA | NA | TRBV5-1 | CASSQNENQPQHF | TGCGCCAGCAGCCAGAACGAAAATCAGCCCCAGCATTTT
TRBJ2-1 | TRBD2 | NA | TRBV5-1 | CASSVAAGSYNEQFF | TGCGCCAGCAGCGTTGCAGCGGGATCCTACAATGAGCAGTTCTTC
TRBJ1-5 | NA | once | TRBV5-6 | CASIEFRYSNQPQHF | TGTGCCAGCATAGAGTTCCGATATAGCAATCAGCCCCAGCATTTT
TRBJ2-1 | TRBD1 | NA | TRBV5-5 | CASSRTGDSYNEQFF | TGTGCCAGCTCGCGGACAGGGGACTCCTACAATGAGCAGTTCTTC
TRBJ2-5 | NA | NA | TRBV7-6 | CASSSRSFRDRVEETQYF | TGTGCCAGCAGCTCCCGCTCCTTTCGAGATCGGGTCGAAGAGACCCAGTACTTC
TRBJ1-2 | TRBD1 | NA | TRBV28 | CASSYQGTDGYTF | TGTGCCAGCAGTTACCAGGGGACAGATGGCTACACCTTC
TRBJ1-6 | NA | few | TRBV5-4 | CASSFMSSYNSPLHF | TGTGCCAGCAGCTTTATGAGCTCCTATAATTCACCCCTCCACTTT
TRBJ1-3 | TRBD1 | NA | TRBV5-1 | CASSARTGGGNTIYF | TGCGCCAGCAGCGCCCGGACAGGGGGTGGAAACACCATATATTTT
TRBJ2-2 | NA | NA | TRBV7-9 | CASSPWTGELFF | TGTGCCAGCAGCCCGTGGACCGGGGAGCTGTTTTTT
TRBJ2-7 | TRBD2 | NA | TRBV6-5 | CASKRGQGSYEQYF | TGTGCCAGCAAGCGGGGCCAGGGTTCCTACGAGCAGTACTTC
TRBJ2-3 | NA | NA | TRBV5-1 | CASSFSQGQSTQYF | TGCGCCAGCAGCTTCTCCCAGGGACAAAGTACGCAGTATTTT
TRBJ2-3 | NA | NA | TRBV7-2 | CASSLGDFAGDTQYF | TGTGCCAGCAGCTTAGGGGACTTCGCAGGAGATACGCAGTATTTT
TRBJ2-1 | TRBD2 | NA | TRBV11-2 | CASSSSGRRYNEQFF | TGTGCCAGCAGTTCTAGCGGGAGACGCTACAATGAGCAGTTCTTC
TRBJ2-2 | NA | NA | TRBV5-1 | CASSFSETGRGGELFF | TGCGCCAGCAGCTTCTCTGAGACAGGGAGGGGCGGGGAGCTGTTTTTT
TRBJ2-5 | TRBD1 | NA | TRBV4-3 | CASSRRQGETQYF | TGCGCCAGCAGCCGGCGACAGGGAGAGACCCAGTACTTC
TRBJ2-5 | NA | NA | TRBV2 | CASRGGLRETQYF | TGTGCCAGCAGGGGTGGGTTGCGGGAGACCCAGTACTTC
TRBJ1-5 | TRBD1 | NA | TRBV27 | CASSSGTGVNQPQHF | TGTGCCAGCAGCTCTGGGACAGGGGTCAATCAGCCCCAGCATTTT
TRBJ2-7 | NA | NA | TRBV12-5 | CASGFGEGGYEQYF | NA
TRBJ1-2 | NA | NA | TRBV5-4 | CASKGRTWGYTF | TGTGCCAGCAAAGGCAGGACCTGGGGCTACACCTTC
TRBJ1-1 | NA | NA | TRBV7-6 | CASSFDGRAEAFF | TGTGCCAGCAGCTTCGACGGCCGGGCTGAAGCTTTCTTT
TRBJ2-5 | NA | NA | TRBV4-1 | CASSQGRETQYF | TGCGCCAGCAGCCAAGGTCGGGAGACCCAGTACTTC
TRBJ1-1 | NA | few | TRBV5-1 | CASTGDMNTEAFF | TGCGCCAGCACGGGGGACATGAACACTGAAGCTTTCTTT
TRBJ1-1 | TRBD1 | NA | TRBV6-6 | CASSTTGGRNTEAFF | TGTGCCAGCAGTACCACAGGGGGGAGGAACACTGAAGCTTTCTTT
TRBJ2-7 | TRBD1 | NA | TRBV5-4 | CASSHPGQRFYEQYF | TGTGCCAGCAGTCATCCGGGACAGAGGTTCTACGAGCAGTACTTC
TRBJ2-5 | NA | once | TRBV4-1 | CASSQGGGSIQETQYF | TGCGCCAGCAGCCAAGGCGGAGGTAGCATACAAGAGACCCAGTACTTC
TRBJ2-5 | NA | NA | TRBV4-3 | CASSQDPQGGTQYF | TGCGCCAGCAGCCAAGATCCGCAGGGGGGGACCCAGTACTTC
TRBJ2-1 | TRBD2 | NA | TRBV19 | CASSKWGLVNNEQFF | TGTGCCAGTAGTAAATGGGGACTAGTAAACAATGAGCAGTTCTTC
TRBJ2-2 | NA | once | TRBV14 | CASSQVSRAGELFF | TGTGCCAGCAGCCAAGTTAGCCGGGCCGGGGAGCTGTTTTTT
TRBJ2-6 | NA | NA | TRBV30 | CAWTSAPAGANVLTF | TGTGCCTGGACTTCCGCCCCGGCTGGGGCCAACGTCCTGACTTTC
TRBJ2-2 | NA | NA | TRBV11-2 | CASSLDFTGISTGELFF | TGTGCCAGCAGCTTAGATTTTACAGGCATCAGCACCGGGGAGCTGTTTTTT
TRBJ2-5 | NA | NA | TRBV7-2 | CASSLGPRETQYF | TGTGCCAGCAGCCTCGGGCCGAGGGAGACCCAGTACTTC
TRBJ1-3 | NA | once | TRBV4-1 | CASSQVKGTLNTIYF | TGCGCCAGCAGCCAAGTGAAGGGGACCCTAAACACCATATATTTT
TRBJ2-3 | NA | NA | TRBV30 | CAWSSRFTDTQYF | TGTGCCTGGAGTTCGAGGTTCACAGATACGCAGTATTTT
TRBJ2-7 | NA | NA | TRBV7-2 | CASSTPFPYEQYF | TGTGCCAGCAGCACTCCCTTCCCCTACGAGCAGTACTTC
TRBJ1-6 | NA | NA | TRBV5-1 | CASSLRDEYNSPLHF | TGCGCCAGCAGCCTCCGGGACGAGTATAATTCACCCCTCCACTTT
TRBJ2-7 | NA | NA | TRBV5-1 | CASSLAVSYEQYF | TGCGCCAGCAGCTTGGCGGTCTCCTACGAGCAGTACTTC
TRBJ2-3 | NA | NA | TRBV7-8 | CASSLGSTDTQYF | TGTGCCAGCAGCTTAGGTAGCACAGATACGCAGTATTTT
TRBJ2-7 | TRBD1 | once | TRBV18 | CASSATGTSSYEQYF | TGTGCCAGCTCAGCGACAGGGACGAGCTCCTACGAGCAGTACTTC
TRBJ2-5 | TRBD2 | NA | TRBV5-4 | CASSLGTRQETQYF | TGTGCCAGCAGCTTGGGGACTAGACAAGAGACCCAGTACTTC
TRBJ2-7 | NA | NA | TRBV2 | CASSESSVVYEQYF | TGTGCCAGCAGTGAGTCGTCTGTGGTCTACGAGCAGTACTTC
TRBJ2-1 | TRBD2 | NA | TRBV5-1 | CASSSPRLAGGNEQFF | TGCGCCAGCAGCTCACCGCGACTAGCGGGGGGGAATGAGCAGTTCTTC
TRBJ1-6 | NA | NA | TRBV6-1 | CASTNGSPLHF | TGTGCCAGCACTAACGGTTCGCCCCTCCACTTT
TRBJ2-6 | NA | NA | TRBV27 | CASKSSGANVLTF | TGTGCCAGCAAGAGCTCTGGGGCCAACGTCCTGACTTTC
TRBJ1-2 | NA | NA | TRBV6-1 | CAALGWFYGYTF | TGTGCCGCATTAGGGTGGTTCTATGGCTACACCTTC
TRBJ1-1 | TRBD1 | few | TRBV18 | CASSPGQQNTEAFF | TGTGCCAGCTCACCGGGACAGCAAAACACTGAAGCTTTCTTT
TRBJ1-2 | NA | NA | TRBV28 | CASSPRQGWSYGYTF | TGTGCCAGCAGTCCACGCCAGGGGTGGTCCTATGGCTACACCTTC
TRBJ2-3 | TRBD2 | NA | TRBV10-2 | CASSESTSGYTDTQYF | TGCGCCAGCAGTGAGTCAACTAGCGGTTACACAGATACGCAGTATTTT